This T cell receptor (beta chain) was profiled in a study of identifying expanded T cells in peripheral blood. The CDR3 has 16 residues. Germline CDR1 is SGHVS and CDR2 is FQNEAQ. The V and J ends lost 3 bases and 4 bases, in that order; junction bases with no gene match: 7. The data were produced by immunoSEQ multiplex PCR, yet TCRdb's version contains in-frame clones alone and is incomplete. This table has 60,000 to 65,000 clones, about 80% appearing once. No infections or other immune events were documented during collection. The chain joins TRBV7-8 to TRBJ2-1, with 9 bases identical to TRBD2. The sequenced material came from blood. The receptor was isolated from a person between 18 and 75 years old in good health. DNA for the CDR3: TGTGCCAGCAGCTTGGGGACTAGCCGATCGTACAATGAGCAGTTCTTC. It encodes CASSLGTSRSYNEQFF.